This entry describes one T cell receptor (beta chain). Its antigen is as yet unknown. TCRdb re-analysed the reads in MiXCR, keeping a single row per CDR3 protein. This sample has tens of thousands of distinct CDR3 sequences; roughly 49% occur once, and the top ten carry approximately 2%. The data were obtained in a study of type 1 regulatory T cells. Study-wide background: T-allo10 is a Tr1-enriched, alloantigen-specific CD4 T cell product made in vitro. General observations from the study: Compared with non-type 1 regulatory T cells, type 1 regulatory T cells showed a more restricted TCR repertoire.

This receptor was identified in a human donor in good health. Sequenced sample: cultured non-Tr1 T cells, either the whole culture or a sorted T cell fraction (not recorded which).

The CDR3 DNA sequence: TGTGCCAGCACCTCGACAGATACGCAGTATTTT. Translation: CASTSTDTQYF. V and J are TRBV12-3 or TRBV12-4 and TRBJ2-3; no clear D gene. The CDR3 covers 11 residues. V was cut by 7 bases and J by 3 bases, with 5 bases left in between.